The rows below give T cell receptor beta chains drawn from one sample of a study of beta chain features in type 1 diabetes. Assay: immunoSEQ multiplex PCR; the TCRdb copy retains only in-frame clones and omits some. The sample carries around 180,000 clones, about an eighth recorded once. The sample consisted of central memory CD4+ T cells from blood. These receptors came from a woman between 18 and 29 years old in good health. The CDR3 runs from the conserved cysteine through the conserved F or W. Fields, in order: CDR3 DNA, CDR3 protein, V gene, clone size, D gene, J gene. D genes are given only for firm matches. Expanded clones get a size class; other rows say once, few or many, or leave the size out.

CDR3 DNA: TGTGCCAGCAGCCCCACAGGGGGGCAGGGGACTGAAGCTTTCTTT
CDR3 protein: CASSPTGGQGTEAFF
V gene: TRBV9
clone size: few
D gene: TRBD1
J gene: TRBJ1-1

CDR3 DNA: TGTGCCAGCAGCCCGCGGGCCCTGCCCACCGGGGAGCTGTTTTTT
CDR3 protein: CASSPRALPTGELFF
V gene: TRBV4-2
clone size: -
D gene: -
J gene: TRBJ2-2

CDR3 DNA: TGTGCCAGCAACCCCCCAGGAGGGAGAGAAAAACTGTTTTTT
CDR3 protein: CASNPPGGREKLFF
V gene: TRBV28
clone size: few
D gene: -
J gene: TRBJ1-4

CDR3 DNA: TGCGCCAGCAGTTCCGTGGGCAGGGAAGAAGAAAAACTGTTTTTT
CDR3 protein: CASSSVGREEEKLFF
V gene: TRBV5-1
clone size: -
D gene: -
J gene: TRBJ1-4

CDR3 DNA: TGTGCCAGCAGCTTCCGGGAGTACGAGCAGTACTTC
CDR3 protein: CASSFREYEQYF
V gene: TRBV5-6
clone size: -
D gene: -
J gene: TRBJ2-7

CDR3 DNA: TGTGCCAGTAGTATTAGAGGACAGTTAATCAAGCAAGGCGTCAATGAGCAGTTCTTC
CDR3 protein: CASSIRGQLIKQGVNEQFF
V gene: TRBV19
clone size: few
D gene: -
J gene: TRBJ2-1

CDR3 DNA: TGTGCCAGCAGCCTTACAGGGGAATTCGTAGCGACCCAGTACTTC
CDR3 protein: CASSLTGEFVATQYF
V gene: TRBV9
clone size: few
D gene: TRBD1
J gene: TRBJ2-5

CDR3 DNA: TGTGCCAGCAGCTTGGGACTAGCCCAAGAGACCCAGTACTTC
CDR3 protein: CASSLGLAQETQYF
V gene: TRBV7-2
clone size: -
D gene: TRBD2
J gene: TRBJ2-5

CDR3 DNA: TGTGCCAGCAGTGAGGGGAGGCGCGCGTCTTTT
CDR3 protein: CASSEGRRASF
V gene: TRBV6-1
clone size: few
D gene: -
J gene: TRBJ2-3

CDR3 DNA: TGTGCCAGCAGCTTAGGGGCCTCGGGAAATGAGCAGTTCTTC
CDR3 protein: CASSLGASGNEQFF
V gene: TRBV11-3
clone size: -
D gene: -
J gene: TRBJ2-1

CDR3 DNA: TGTGCCAGCAGCCAAATCTCCTACGAGCAGTACTTC
CDR3 protein: CASSQISYEQYF
V gene: TRBV28
clone size: few
D gene: -
J gene: TRBJ2-7

CDR3 DNA: TGTGCCAGCAGCTTCCAGGAAAGGTACGAGCAGTACTTC
CDR3 protein: CASSFQERYEQYF
V gene: TRBV7-2
clone size: -
D gene: -
J gene: TRBJ2-7

CDR3 DNA: TGTGCCAGCTCGTCACAGGGGAACATGAACACTGAAGCTTTCTTT
CDR3 protein: CASSSQGNMNTEAFF
V gene: TRBV18
clone size: -
D gene: TRBD1
J gene: TRBJ1-1

CDR3 DNA: TGTGCCAGCAGTTCCCCGACAGGGCTGAACACTGAAGCTTTCTTT
CDR3 protein: CASSSPTGLNTEAFF
V gene: TRBV7-9
clone size: few
D gene: TRBD1
J gene: TRBJ1-1

CDR3 DNA: TGTGCCACCAGCAGAGCGGCGGGGGCGGACGGCTACACCTTC
CDR3 protein: CATSRAAGADGYTF
V gene: TRBV15
clone size: -
D gene: -
J gene: TRBJ1-2

CDR3 DNA: TGTGCCAGCAGTTTGGAGGGGGCCCGAAATCAGCCCCAGCATTTT
CDR3 protein: CASSLEGARNQPQHF
V gene: TRBV28
clone size: -
D gene: TRBD1
J gene: TRBJ1-5

CDR3 DNA: TGCGCCAGCAGCCAAGATCGGGCACAACGGGAAGGCTACACCTTC
CDR3 protein: CASSQDRAQREGYTF
V gene: TRBV4-3
clone size: -
D gene: -
J gene: TRBJ1-2

CDR3 DNA: TGTGCCAGCAGTGACAGCGGGAGGGCCAGGCAGACCCAGTACTTC
CDR3 protein: CASSDSGRARQTQYF
V gene: TRBV25-1
clone size: -
D gene: TRBD2
J gene: TRBJ2-5

CDR3 DNA: TGTGCCAGCAGGATCCAGGGTCGGACCGGGGAGCTGTTTTTT
CDR3 protein: CASRIQGRTGELFF
V gene: TRBV6-5
clone size: -
D gene: -
J gene: TRBJ2-2

CDR3 DNA: TGCGCCAGCAGCCAAGATAGGACTTCCAACTACGAGCAGTACTTC
CDR3 protein: CASSQDRTSNYEQYF
V gene: TRBV4-1
clone size: -
D gene: -
J gene: TRBJ2-7

CDR3 DNA: TGTGCCAGCAGTCGAGGCCCCTTTACCGTGTTTTTT
CDR3 protein: CASSRGPFTVFF
V gene: TRBV28
clone size: few
D gene: -
J gene: TRBJ1-4

CDR3 DNA: TGTGCCAGCAGCAAAGGAGGGCTAGCGGGCAACAATGAGCAGTTCTTC
CDR3 protein: CASSKGGLAGNNEQFF
V gene: TRBV21-1
clone size: few
D gene: -
J gene: TRBJ2-1

CDR3 DNA: TGTGCCAGCTCACCCTCGACAGGCAACTATGGCTACACCTTC
CDR3 protein: CASSPSTGNYGYTF
V gene: TRBV18
clone size: -
D gene: -
J gene: TRBJ1-2

CDR3 DNA: TGTGCCAGCAGTTTGTCTGCCTACGAGCAGTACTTC
CDR3 protein: CASSLSAYEQYF
V gene: TRBV28
clone size: -
D gene: -
J gene: TRBJ2-7

CDR3 DNA: TGTGCCTGGAGCCTGGACAGGGGGGTCGGTCAGCCCCAGCATTTT
CDR3 protein: CAWSLDRGVGQPQHF
V gene: TRBV30
clone size: few
D gene: TRBD1
J gene: TRBJ1-5

CDR3 DNA: TGCGCCAGCAGCTTGGGTGGTAGCGTAGGATACACAGATACGCAGTATTTT
CDR3 protein: CASSLGGSVGYTDTQYF
V gene: TRBV5-1
clone size: few
D gene: -
J gene: TRBJ2-3

CDR3 DNA: TGTGCCAGCAGTCCCAATTATTTTAGCGGGGGCGGGTACGAGCAGTACTTC
CDR3 protein: CASSPNYFSGGGYEQYF
V gene: TRBV28
clone size: -
D gene: TRBD2
J gene: TRBJ2-7

CDR3 DNA: TGTGCCAGCAGTTTACAGCCGGGTGGAGGGCGCTACGAGCAGTACTTC
CDR3 protein: CASSLQPGGGRYEQYF
V gene: TRBV28
clone size: -
D gene: -
J gene: TRBJ2-7

CDR3 DNA: TGTGCCAGCAGCCCCTCCAACTATGGCTACACCTTC
CDR3 protein: CASSPSNYGYTF
V gene: TRBV7-9
clone size: -
D gene: -
J gene: TRBJ1-2

CDR3 DNA: TGTGCCAGCTCACGGGACAAAATAGTGCAGTACTTC
CDR3 protein: CASSRDKIVQYF
V gene: TRBV18
clone size: -
D gene: -
J gene: TRBJ2-7

CDR3 DNA: TGTGCCAGCAGCCTACACGAGACCCAGTACTTC
CDR3 protein: CASSLHETQYF
V gene: TRBV14
clone size: many
D gene: -
J gene: TRBJ2-5

CDR3 DNA: TGTGCCAGCAGCTTAGGCCAGAACGCGGGCGAGCAGTACTTC
CDR3 protein: CASSLGQNAGEQYF
V gene: TRBV7-9
clone size: few
D gene: -
J gene: TRBJ2-7

CDR3 DNA: TGTGCCAGCAGTTACTCCCGAGATCAGCCCCAGCATTTT
CDR3 protein: CASSYSRDQPQHF
V gene: TRBV6-5
clone size: few
D gene: -
J gene: TRBJ1-5

CDR3 DNA: TGCAGCGTTGATTTGGGGCCGATGAACACTGAAGCTTTCTTT
CDR3 protein: CSVDLGPMNTEAFF
V gene: TRBV29-1
clone size: few
D gene: -
J gene: TRBJ1-1

CDR3 DNA: TGCGCCAGCAGCCCGCGGACTAGCGGGAGCACAGATACGCAGTATTTT
CDR3 protein: CASSPRTSGSTDTQYF
V gene: TRBV5-1
clone size: -
D gene: TRBD2
J gene: TRBJ2-3

CDR3 DNA: TGTGCCACACCTACCCTGGGACTAGCACTTAAAAATGAGCAGTTCTTC
CDR3 protein: CATPTLGLALKNEQFF
V gene: TRBV30
clone size: few
D gene: TRBD2
J gene: TRBJ2-1

CDR3 DNA: TGTGCCAGCAGTGAATGGGGGCTACACCAAGAGACCCAGTACTTC
CDR3 protein: CASSEWGLHQETQYF
V gene: TRBV2
clone size: few
D gene: -
J gene: TRBJ2-5

CDR3 DNA: TGTGCCAGCAGTCTGACTCAGAACTATGGCTACACCTTC
CDR3 protein: CASSLTQNYGYTF
V gene: TRBV7-9
clone size: few
D gene: -
J gene: TRBJ1-2

CDR3 DNA: TGTGCCAGCACGGGGGTGGAGACCCAGTACTTC
CDR3 protein: CASTGVETQYF
V gene: TRBV2
clone size: few
D gene: -
J gene: TRBJ2-5

CDR3 DNA: TGTGCCAGCAGCCGGGGACTAGCGGGAGGAGAGACCCAGTACTTC
CDR3 protein: CASSRGLAGGETQYF
V gene: TRBV7-2
clone size: -
D gene: TRBD2
J gene: TRBJ2-5

CDR3 DNA: TGTGCCAGCAGCGTAGGGACAGGGTTCTCCTACGAGCAGTACTTC
CDR3 protein: CASSVGTGFSYEQYF
V gene: TRBV9
clone size: -
D gene: TRBD1
J gene: TRBJ2-7

CDR3 DNA: TGCGCCAGCAGCTTGGGGCAGGGTAGGGAGACCCAGTACTTC
CDR3 protein: CASSLGQGRETQYF
V gene: TRBV5-1
clone size: -
D gene: -
J gene: TRBJ2-5

CDR3 DNA: TGTGCCAGCAGTACGACTAGCGGGAGAAGGAGGGTTAGCACAGATACGCAGTATTTT
CDR3 protein: CASSTTSGRRRVSTDTQYF
V gene: TRBV28
clone size: -
D gene: TRBD2
J gene: TRBJ2-3

CDR3 DNA: TGTGCCAGCAGCTCTGTCCAGGGGCGCACAGATACGCAGTATTTT
CDR3 protein: CASSSVQGRTDTQYF
V gene: TRBV7-2
clone size: -
D gene: -
J gene: TRBJ2-3

CDR3 DNA: TGCGCCAGCAGCCAAGACGGTGAATCTAACTATGGCTACACCTTC
CDR3 protein: CASSQDGESNYGYTF
V gene: TRBV4-3
clone size: few
D gene: -
J gene: TRBJ1-2

CDR3 DNA: TGCGCCAGCAGCTTGGCCGTCGAGCGCCAAGAGACCCAGTACTTC
CDR3 protein: CASSLAVERQETQYF
V gene: TRBV5-1
clone size: -
D gene: -
J gene: TRBJ2-5

CDR3 DNA: TGTGCCAGCGCCTCCGACAGGGGGCGTCATAATGAGCAGTTCTTC
CDR3 protein: CASASDRGRHNEQFF
V gene: TRBV6-1
clone size: few
D gene: TRBD1
J gene: TRBJ2-1

CDR3 DNA: TGTGCCACCAGCTCCGCGGCAGGGGCTGAGGAGACCCAGTACTTC
CDR3 protein: CATSSAAGAEETQYF
V gene: TRBV15
clone size: -
D gene: -
J gene: TRBJ2-5

CDR3 DNA: TGTGCCAGCAGTTTGAAGGACAGGTATCAGCCCCAGCATTTT
CDR3 protein: CASSLKDRYQPQHF
V gene: TRBV28
clone size: -
D gene: TRBD1
J gene: TRBJ1-5

CDR3 DNA: TGTGCCAGCAGTCAACAGTACAGGGAGGGCGGGGAGCTGTTTTTT
CDR3 protein: CASSQQYREGGELFF
V gene: TRBV6-5
clone size: -
D gene: -
J gene: TRBJ2-2

CDR3 DNA: TGTGCCAGCAGCTTAGCGCGGGTTGGAGGCTACACCTTC
CDR3 protein: CASSLARVGGYTF
V gene: TRBV7-9
clone size: few
D gene: -
J gene: TRBJ1-2

CDR3 DNA: TGTGCCAGCAGCCTTGACAGGGGCCCCCTCTATGGCTACACCTTC
CDR3 protein: CASSLDRGPLYGYTF
V gene: TRBV7-3
clone size: -
D gene: TRBD1
J gene: TRBJ1-2

CDR3 DNA: TGTGCCAGCCGATCGACGGGGATCTCAGGTGGCTACACCTTC
CDR3 protein: CASRSTGISGGYTF
V gene: TRBV6-5
clone size: -
D gene: -
J gene: TRBJ1-2

CDR3 DNA: TGTGCCAGCAGCTTAGTTGGAAGGGGAGAAGCTTTCTTT
CDR3 protein: CASSLVGRGEAFF
V gene: TRBV7-3
clone size: -
D gene: -
J gene: TRBJ1-1

CDR3 DNA: TGTGCCAGCACCCAGGGGTACTATGGCTACACCTTC
CDR3 protein: CASTQGYYGYTF
V gene: TRBV28
clone size: many
D gene: -
J gene: TRBJ1-2

CDR3 DNA: TGTGCCAGTACCACGACAGGGGGCACCCTCGGGGCCAACGTCCTGACTTTC
CDR3 protein: CASTTTGGTLGANVLTF
V gene: TRBV19
clone size: -
D gene: TRBD1
J gene: TRBJ2-6

CDR3 DNA: TGTGCCTGGACTTCGATTCCGGGACAGGGGCGCCACTATGGCTACACCTTC
CDR3 protein: CAWTSIPGQGRHYGYTF
V gene: TRBV30
clone size: -
D gene: TRBD1
J gene: TRBJ1-2

CDR3 DNA: TGTGCCTGGAGGGGACTAGCGGGCACCGGGGAGCTGTTTTTT
CDR3 protein: CAWRGLAGTGELFF
V gene: TRBV30
clone size: -
D gene: TRBD2
J gene: TRBJ2-2

CDR3 DNA: TGTGCCAGCAGTTACTCGACTTACGGAGGGAATACGCAGTATTTT
CDR3 protein: CASSYSTYGGNTQYF
V gene: TRBV6-5
clone size: -
D gene: -
J gene: TRBJ2-3

CDR3 DNA: TGTGCCAGCAGCCCATGGCAGGGATCGAATCAGCCCCAGCATTTT
CDR3 protein: CASSPWQGSNQPQHF
V gene: TRBV7-9
clone size: -
D gene: -
J gene: TRBJ1-5